These 22 T cell receptor beta chains originate from one sample sequenced in a study of shared clonotypes between healthy human individuals. The table came from immunoSEQ multiplex PCR; TCRdb's copy has only in-frame clones and leaves some out. In the table there are fewer than 1.8 million clones, around 98.5% of which are singletons. Sequencing was performed on naive CD4+ T cells sorted from blood. This sample's subset: CD45RA+ positively selected. These receptor sequences come from a man aged 30 to 39 in good health.

This sequence joins TRBV7-2 and TRBJ2-7; 7 bases fit TRBD2. Germline trimming cut 5 bases from V and 2 bases from J; bases unmatched to any gene: 6. The CDR3 covers 14 residues. Germline V gene lookup returns CDR1 SGHTA and CDR2 FQGNSA. The CDR3 sequence is CASSMPGLTYEQYF. CDR3 bases: TGTGCCAGCAGCATGCCGGGACTAACCTACGAGCAGTACTTC.

This CDR3 reads CASSPGRSSETQYF. The CDR3 DNA sequence: TGTGCCAGCAGCCCGGGACGCTCGTCGGAGACCCAGTACTTC. This sequence joins TRBV7-9 and TRBJ2-5, with D possibly called TRBD1 or TRBD2 (5 bases each). The CDR3 sequence is 14 residues long. V lost 5 bases and J lost 5, with 15 bases in between. Germline values: CDR1 SEHNR, CDR2 FQNEAQ (reference sequence).

V is TRBV7-2 and J is TRBJ1-3; D is undetermined. V gave up 1 base and J gave up 8 bases, with 12 bases separating them. Germline V gene lookup returns CDR1 SGHTA and CDR2 FQGNSA. This CDR3 has 14 amino acids. CDR3 amino acids: CASSLGRREDTIYF. In nucleotides, the CDR3 is TGTGCCAGCAGCTTAGGGCGAAGGGAGGACACCATATATTTT.

The chain recombines TRBV6-5 with TRBJ2-7; maybe TRBD1 (5 bases). Germline V gene sequence: CDR1 MNHEY, CDR2 SVGAGI. V was pared by 10 bases and J by 3 bases, with 10 bases between. This CDR3 region has 11 residues. DNA for the CDR3: TGTGCCACTTCGACAGTCTACGAGCAGTACTTC. This sequence encodes CATSTVYEQYF.

This clone was seen just once. The CDR3 here is CASSPYRGSSYEQYF. CDR3 bases: TGCGCCAGCAGCCCGTACAGGGGCTCGTCCTACGAGCAGTACTTC. The chain combines TRBV5-1 with TRBJ2-7; 7 bases are a match to TRBD1. This CDR3 contains 15 residues. J was trimmed by 1 base and V by 4 bases; bases with no gene match: 8. Germline lookup yields CDR1 SGHRS and CDR2 YFSETQ.

The chain combines TRBV10-3 with TRBJ2-1, with unresolved D. Germline V lookup: CDR1 ENHRY, CDR2 SYGVKD. V lost 7 bases, J lost 0 bases, and 13 bases lay in between. The CDR3 runs to 15 residues. CDR3 nucleotides: TGTGCCATCACGGCCCGAGGCGACTCCTACAATGAGCAGTTCTTC. It yields the protein CAITARGDSYNEQFF.

The rearrangement uses TRBV15 and TRBJ2-2; the match to TRBD1 covers 8 bases. Germline-derived CDR1 and CDR2 are LNHNV and YYDKDF (reference sequence). The CDR3 consists of 14 residues. V gave up 8 bases and J gave up 0 bases; unmatched junction bases: 2. The CDR3 DNA is TGTGCCACCCGACAGGGGACGAACACCGGGGAGCTGTTTTTT. It yields the protein CATRQGTNTGELFF. Full variable domain (remainder filled in from reference TRBV15 and TRBJ2-2): DAMVIQNPRYQVTQFGKPVTLSCSQTLNHNVMYWYQQKSSQAPKLLFHYYDKDFNNEADTPDNFQSRRPNTSFCFLDIRSPGLGDTAMYLCATRQGTNTGELFFGEGSRLTVL.

Concerning this clone itself: The junction departs from the called germline gene at one end, perhaps through a read error. The chain's CDR3 is CASSLDRSGEQYF. As DNA, the CDR3 is TGTGCTAGCAGCTTAGATCGTTCGGGCGAGCAGTACTTC. The rearrangement links TRBV7-7 to TRBJ2-7; D is undetermined. The CDR3 has 13 residues. Germline values: CDR1 SSHAT, CDR2 FNYEAQ (reference sequence). Based on the CDR3 plus reference TRBV7-7 and TRBJ2-7, the full variable domain is GAGVSQSPRYKVTKRGQDVTLRCDPISSHATLYWYQQALGQGPEFLTYFNYEAQPDKSGLPSDRFSAERPEGSISTLTIQRTEQRDSAMYRCASSLDRSGEQYFGPGTRLTVT.

The chain links TRBV19 to TRBJ2-6; 9 bases fit TRBD2. The germline V gene encodes CDR1 LNHDA and CDR2 SQIVND (reference sequence). Trimming cost V 3 bases and J 2 bases; bases outside gene matches: 5. The CDR3 runs to 17 residues. As DNA, the CDR3 is TGTGCCAGTAGTATTGTAGCGGGAGCGGCTGGGGCCAACGTCCTGACTTTC. As protein: CASSIVAGAAGANVLTF.

The rearrangement joins TRBV7-3 to TRBJ2-3; the D is unclear. The CDR3 length is 14 residues. Germline V gene lookup returns CDR1 SGHTA and CDR2 FQGTGA. Trimming pared 1 base from V and 4 bases from J, leaving 9 bases between. The CDR3 nucleotides read TGTGCCAGCAGCTTAAGCCAGTCTTCAGATACGCAGTATTTT. Protein product: CASSLSQSSDTQYF.

This clone has a handful of counts. The same CDR3 is also encoded by other DNA sequences in this sample. The chain employs TRBV5-4 and TRBJ2-3; D not certain. The CDR3 covers 13 residues. From germline, CDR1 is SGHNT and CDR2 YYREEE (reference sequence). The V end was cut by 0 bases, the J end by 2 bases, with 4 bases between. The CDR3 nucleotides read TGTGCCAGCAGCTTGGATTCCACAGATACGCAGTATTTT. Amino acid sequence: CASSLDSTDTQYF.

Only one count was recorded for this clone. The V and J genes are TRBV10-2 and TRBJ2-1; no clear D. Looked up from germline, CDR1 is WSHSY and CDR2 is SAAADI. V was trimmed by 0 bases and J by 4 bases, leaving 4 bases between them. CDR3 size: 13 residues. CDR3 sequence (DNA): TGCGCCAGCAGTGAGTCTGGATACAATGAGCAGTTCTTC. The encoded protein is CASSESGYNEQFF.

This chain links TRBV5-1 with TRBJ2-7, with D possibly matching TRBD1 (6 bases). Trimming took 1 base from V and 4 from J, leaving 12 bases between them. The germline gives CDR1 SGHRS, CDR2 YFSETQ. The CDR3 covers 14 residues. The CDR3 sequence: CASSLTGRGYEQYF. DNA for the CDR3: TGCGCCAGCAGCTTGACGGGCAGGGGTTACGAGCAGTACTTC. The complete variable domain, with remaining parts taken from reference TRBV5-1 and TRBJ2-7, reads KAGVTQTPRYLIKTRGQQVTLSCSPISGHRSVSWYQQTPGQGLQFLFEYFSETQRNKGNFPGRFSGRQFSNSRSEMNVSTLELGDSALYLCASSLTGRGYEQYFGPGTRLTVT.

This clone was recorded only once. The V gene is TRBV28, the J gene TRBJ1-5; D gene unclear. The CDR3 covers 17 residues. Germline V gene sequence: CDR1 MDHEN, CDR2 SYDVKM. With 7 bases removed from V and 0 bases from J, the gap between germline ends came to 19 bases. The CDR3 DNA reads as TGTGCCAGCATGCCATCAGGAATCGGGGATAGCAATCAGCCCCAGCATTTT. Amino acids: CASMPSGIGDSNQPQHF.

The chain employs TRBV5-8 and TRBJ1-2, with 7 bases lining up with TRBD1. V lost 1 base, J lost 8 bases, and 11 bases stayed unmatched. CDR3 length: 15 residues. Germline CDR1 and CDR2: SGHTS and YDEGEE. In DNA form, the CDR3 reads TGTGCCAGCAGCTTGAGGAAGGGACAGCTTCAGGGCTACACCTTC. Translating it yields CASSLRKGQLQGYTF. Complete variable domain (other parts from reference TRBV5-8 and TRBJ1-2): EAGVTQSPTHLIKTRGQQATLRCSPISGHTSVYWYQQALGLGLQFLLWYDEGEERNRGNFPPRFSGRQFPNYSSELNVNALELEDSALYLCASSLRKGQLQGYTFGSGTRLTVV.

In its sample, this clone was seen once. Its ends do not fully match the called genes, so a read error is possible. The V call is TRBV5-1, the J call TRBJ2-1, with TRBD2 identical over 8 bases. Germline CDR1 and CDR2: SGHRS and YFSETQ. The CDR3 runs to 12 residues. CDR3 DNA: TGCGCCAGCAGCTTGATCGGGAGGGCAGTGCTCTTC. Translating it yields CASSLIGRAVLF.

This chain links TRBV19 with TRBJ2-1, with 11 bases aligning to TRBD2. The CDR3 spans 17 residues. The V segment lost 5 bases and the J segment 4 bases; nucleotides outside the gene matches: 10. Germline V gene sequence: CDR1 LNHDA, CDR2 SQIVND (reference sequence). CDR3 sequence reads: CASSVRIAGGIYNEQFF. For the CDR3, the DNA is TGTGCCAGTAGTGTGAGGATAGCGGGAGGGATTTACAATGAGCAGTTCTTC.

This chain links TRBV7-9 with TRBJ2-1; D not resolved. CDR1 is SEHNR, CDR2 FQNEAQ, per germline (reference sequence). The CDR3 runs 13 residues. Trimming left V 6 bases short and J 4 bases short, with 10 bases between. The CDR3 DNA reads as TGTGCCAGCAGACGGACCCAATACAATGAGCAGTTCTTC. Translated, it gives CASRRTQYNEQFF.

The chain joins TRBV6-1 to TRBJ2-3, with 9 bases aligning to TRBD2. V was pared by 7 bases and J by 0 bases, with 2 bases of the junction left unmatched. Looked up from germline, CDR1 is MNHNS and CDR2 is SASEGT. The CDR3 loop spans 14 amino acids. This CDR3 is CASTSGRSTDTQYF. As DNA, the CDR3 is TGTGCCAGCACGAGCGGGAGGAGCACAGATACGCAGTATTTT.

A word on this clone: Other DNA sequences of this sample code for an identical CDR3. The chain combines TRBV19 with TRBJ2-7; TRBD1 matches 8 bases. Trimming cost V 4 bases and J 0 bases; bases outside gene matches: 2. Per the germline V gene, CDR1 is LNHDA and CDR2 is SQIVND (reference sequence). The CDR3 sequence is 14 residues long. CDR3 sequence (DNA): TGTGCCAGTAGTAGACAGGGGCTCTCCTACGAGCAGTACTTC. Translated, it gives CASSRQGLSYEQYF.

The chain combines TRBV5-1 with TRBJ2-4, with D perhaps matching TRBD1 (6 bases). Germline-derived CDR1 and CDR2 are SGHRS and YFSETQ. This CDR3 is 15 amino acids long. Trimming took off 4 bases at V and 6 bases at J, with 17 bases between the two ends. CDR3 region: CASSPDSRDTNIQYF. The CDR3 nucleotides read TGCGCCAGCAGCCCGGATTCGAGGGACACAAACATTCAGTACTTC. Complete variable domain (other parts from reference TRBV5-1 and TRBJ2-4): KAGVTQTPRYLIKTRGQQVTLSCSPISGHRSVSWYQQTPGQGLQFLFEYFSETQRNKGNFPGRFSGRQFSNSRSEMNVSTLELGDSALYLCASSPDSRDTNIQYFGAGTRLSVL.

In nucleotides, the CDR3 is TGTGCCAGCAGCGTAGTGTCAGGGGGCCACGAGCAGTACTTC. Its translation is CASSVVSGGHEQYF. The chain employs TRBV9 and TRBJ2-7; 8 positions agree with TRBD1. Germline values: CDR1 SGDLS, CDR2 YYNGEE. There are 14 residues in the CDR3. Trimming took 0 bases from V and 5 from J; bases not matched to a gene: 4.